Below are 10 T cell receptor beta chains sequenced from a single sample in a study of blood T cell repertoires in COVID-19. The method was immunoSEQ multiplex PCR; TCRdb's version includes in-frame clones alone and lacks a portion of them. This repertoire shows around 380,000 clones, 87% found once; its top ten account for roughly 1.4%. Sequencing was carried out using PBMCs or T cells enriched from blood (not recorded which). The receptors stem from a man aged 30 to 45 who had recovered from COVID-19.

The rearrangement links TRBV18 to TRBJ1-4; D is uncertain. The V end was cut by 1 base, the J end by 6 bases, with 9 bases between. The CDR3 loop spans 14 amino acids. Germline CDR1 KGHSH, CDR2 LQKENI. This chain's CDR3 is CASSPRGLDEKLFF. The CDR3 DNA reads as TGTGCCAGCTCACCACGAGGACTTGATGAAAAACTGTTTTTT. Using reference TRBV18 and TRBJ1-4 for the parts outside the CDR3, the full variable domain is NAGVMQNPRHLVRRRGQEARLRCSPMKGHSHVYWYRQLPEEGLKFMVYLQKENIIDESGMPKERFSAEFPKEGPSILRIQQVVRGDSAAYFCASSPRGLDEKLFFGSGTQLSVL.

This clone was observed once. This rearrangement joins TRBV7-6 to TRBJ2-2; perhaps TRBD2 as D (5 bases). From germline, CDR1 is SGHVS and CDR2 FNYEAQ. The CDR3 totals 17 residues. The V gene lost 0 bases and the J gene lost 1 base, with 12 bases spanning the gap. The DNA for the CDR3 is TGTGCCAGCAGCTTAGCGTACCGGGGAAAGAACACCGGGGAGCTGTTTTTT. The encoded protein is CASSLAYRGKNTGELFF.

The rearrangement joins TRBV4-3 to TRBJ2-7; 9 nucleotides line up with TRBD2. The CDR3 is 16 amino acids. Germline CDR1 is LGHNA and CDR2 is YSLEER. Germline trimming cut 0 bases from V and 2 bases from J; bases unmatched to any gene: 5. The CDR3 spells CASSQEYSGGTYEQYF. The CDR3, as DNA: TGCGCCAGCAGCCAAGAATATAGCGGGGGCACCTACGAGCAGTACTTC.

This chain joins TRBV4-3 and TRBJ2-1; D not resolved. Per the germline V gene, CDR1 is LGHNA and CDR2 is YSLEER. CDR3 length equals 13 residues. Trimming shortened V by 0 bases and J by 10 bases, and 10 bases separated the two germline ends. CDR3 residues: CASSQEYNREQFF. The CDR3 nucleotides are TGCGCCAGCAGCCAAGAATACAATCGAGAGCAGTTCTTC.

CDR3 nucleotides: TGTGCCAGCAGCAAACAGGGCCCCATTGACGACTATGGCTACACCTTC. Encoded protein: CASSKQGPIDDYGYTF. The rearrangement links TRBV7-9 to TRBJ1-2; weak D call: TRBD1 (6 bases). Germline V gene data show CDR1 as SEHNR and CDR2 as FQNEAQ (reference sequence). Trimming removed 5 bases from V and 3 bases from J, with 19 bases in between. The CDR3 sequence is 16 residues long.

The DNA for the CDR3 is TGTGCCAGCTACAGCGGATACATGAACACTGAAGCTTTCTTT. Its translation: CASYSGYMNTEAFF. The J gene is TRBJ1-1, the V gene TRBV7-9; D unclear. The germline gives CDR1 SEHNR, CDR2 FQNEAQ (reference sequence). The CDR3 has 14 residues. V shed 8 bases and J shed 0 bases, with 13 bases lying between them. The variable domain in full, completed from reference TRBV7-9 and TRBJ1-1, reads DTGVSQNPRHKITKRGQNVTFRCDPISEHNRLYWYRQTLGQGPEFLTYFQNEAQLEKSRLLSDRFSAERPKGSFSTLEIQRTEQGDSAMYLCASYSGYMNTEAFFGQGTRLTVV.

This chain links TRBV5-4 with TRBJ1-3, with D possibly TRBD1 on 5 matching bases. In germline, CDR1 is SGHNT, CDR2 YYREEE (reference sequence). The CDR3 spans 16 residues. Trimming removed 2 bases at V and 4 bases at J, with 16 bases between. CDR3 sequence: CASSLGLGLPGNTIYF. The CDR3 nucleotides are TGTGCCAGCAGCTTAGGGTTGGGACTCCCAGGAAACACCATATATTTT.

The genes are TRBV7-9 and TRBJ1-2; no definite D call. The CDR3 has 16 amino acids. The ends were cut back, 7 bases at V and 4 bases at J, with 22 bases in the middle. Germline lookup yields CDR1 SEHNR and CDR2 FQNEAQ (reference sequence). CDR3 nucleotide sequence: TGTGCCAGCAACCCCGGTTACGGTGCGGAGGGCTATGGCTACACCTTC. Protein product: CASNPGYGAEGYGYTF.

This clone has only a few counts. The chain joins TRBV5-1 to TRBJ1-1; TRBD1 aligns across 9 bases. The germline CDR1 and CDR2 sequences are SGHRS and YFSETQ. The J segment lost 4 bases and the V segment lost 0 bases, leaving 10 bases of the junction unmatched. The CDR3 spans 17 residues. The CDR3 nucleotides are TGCGCCAGCAGCTTGGGGAGGGGCTCGACAGGGGGCACTGAAGCTTTCTTT. Translation: CASSLGRGSTGGTEAFF.

This clone has a single count. The chain uses TRBV7-8 and TRBJ2-5; D gene unclear. CDR3 length equals 14 residues. Trimming took off 2 bases at V and 5 bases at J, with 12 bases between the two ends. Germline loops: CDR1 SGHVS, CDR2 FQNEAQ. This CDR3 is CASSLKPVRETQYF. In DNA form, the CDR3 reads TGTGCCAGCAGCTTAAAGCCGGTGAGGGAGACCCAGTACTTC. The entire variable domain, with the rest obtained from reference TRBV7-8 and TRBJ2-5, is as follows: GAGVSQSPRYKVAKRGQDVALRCDPISGHVSLFWYQQALGQGPEFLTYFQNEAQLDKSGLPSDRFFAERPEGSVSTLKIQRTQQEDSAVYLCASSLKPVRETQYFGPGTRLLVL.